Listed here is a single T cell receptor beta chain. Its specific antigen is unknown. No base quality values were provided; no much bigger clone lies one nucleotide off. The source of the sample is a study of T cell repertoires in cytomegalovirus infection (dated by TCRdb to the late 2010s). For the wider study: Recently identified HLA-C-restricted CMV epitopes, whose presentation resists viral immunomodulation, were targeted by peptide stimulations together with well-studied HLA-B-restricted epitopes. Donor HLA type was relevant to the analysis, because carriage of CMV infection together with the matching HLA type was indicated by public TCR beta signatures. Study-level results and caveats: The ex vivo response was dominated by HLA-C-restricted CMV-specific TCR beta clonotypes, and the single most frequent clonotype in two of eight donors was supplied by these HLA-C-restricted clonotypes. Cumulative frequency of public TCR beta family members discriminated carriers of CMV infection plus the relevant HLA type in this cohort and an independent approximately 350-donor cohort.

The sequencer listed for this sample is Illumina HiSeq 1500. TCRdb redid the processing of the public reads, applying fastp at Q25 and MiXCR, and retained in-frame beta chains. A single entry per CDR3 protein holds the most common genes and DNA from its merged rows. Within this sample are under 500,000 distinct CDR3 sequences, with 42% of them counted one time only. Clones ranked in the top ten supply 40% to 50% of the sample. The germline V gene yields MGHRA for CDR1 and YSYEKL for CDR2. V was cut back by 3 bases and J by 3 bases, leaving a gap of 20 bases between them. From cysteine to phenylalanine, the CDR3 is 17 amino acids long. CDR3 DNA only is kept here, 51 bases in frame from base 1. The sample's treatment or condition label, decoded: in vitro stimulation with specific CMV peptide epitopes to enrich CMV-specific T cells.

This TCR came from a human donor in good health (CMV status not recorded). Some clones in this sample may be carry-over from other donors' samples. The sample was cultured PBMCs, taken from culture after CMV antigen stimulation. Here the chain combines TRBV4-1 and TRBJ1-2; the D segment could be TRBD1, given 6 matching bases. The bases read TGCGCCAGCAGCCAGGACGTGGGGGGCGCGCCGGACTATGGCTACACCTTC. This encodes CASSQDVGGAPDYGYTF.